The 20 T cell receptor beta chains below were found in one sample sequenced in a study of blood T cell repertoires in COVID-19. Data came from immunoSEQ multiplex PCR; TCRdb stores just in-frame clones and leaves some out. The sample yields 60,000 to 90,000 clones, 70% to 90% seen once. Source material: peripheral blood. The receptors here all came from a woman of 80 years or more with active or convalescent COVID-19.

This chain connects TRBV5-1 to TRBJ1-2; D might be TRBD1 (6 bases). This CDR3 contains 13 residues. Trimming removed 0 bases from V and 4 bases from J, with 7 bases in between. CDR1 is SGHRS, CDR2 YFSETQ, per germline. Written as DNA, the CDR3 is TGCGCCAGCAGCTTGGACAGGGTCTATGGCTACACCTTC. This translates into CASSLDRVYGYTF. Full variable domain (rest looked up from reference TRBV5-1 and TRBJ1-2): KAGVTQTPRYLIKTRGQQVTLSCSPISGHRSVSWYQQTPGQGLQFLFEYFSETQRNKGNFPGRFSGRQFSNSRSEMNVSTLELGDSALYLCASSLDRVYGYTFGSGTRLTVV.

This chain connects TRBV7-6 to TRBJ2-1, with a weak D call TRBD2 (6 bases). The V gene's germline CDR1 is SGHVS and CDR2 FNYEAQ. Trimming removed 4 bases from V and 4 bases from J, with 14 bases in between. CDR3 length: 15 amino acids. The CDR3: CASSSDGGTYNEQFF. CDR3 DNA: TGTGCCAGCAGCTCCGATGGGGGGACGTACAATGAGCAGTTCTTC.

CDR3 region: CATGRGGLYGYTF. The CDR3 DNA reads as TGTGCCACCGGTCGGGGGGGCCTCTATGGCTACACCTTC. V gene TRBV19 combines with J gene TRBJ1-2; the D gene is possibly TRBD1 (6 bases). The length of the CDR3 is 13 residues. Per germline, CDR1 LNHDA and CDR2 SQIVND (reference sequence). V lost 10 bases, J lost 4 bases, and 16 bases lay in between.

This chain uses TRBV5-1 with TRBJ2-5; the D gene is possibly TRBD1 (6 bases). The CDR3 runs 14 residues. The V and J ends lost 3 bases and 2 bases respectively, with 11 bases between them. Germline-derived CDR1 and CDR2 are SGHRS and YFSETQ. CDR3 nucleotides: TGCGCCAGCAGCTCCGGGACACAACAAGAGACCCAGTACTTC. This codes for CASSSGTQQETQYF.

This chain joins TRBV9 and TRBJ2-7; D ambiguous. CDR3 length: 14 residues. V dropped 4 bases and J dropped 3 bases, with 14 bases sitting between them. Germline-derived CDR1 and CDR2 are SGDLS and YYNGEE. The CDR3 region is CASSPRGSIYEQYF. The CDR3 DNA follows: TGTGCCAGCAGCCCAAGAGGTAGTATCTACGAGCAGTACTTC.

This chain connects TRBV6-5 to TRBJ1-1; D not certain. CDR1 and CDR2 (germline): MNHEY, SVGAGI. This CDR3 is 13 amino acids long. Between the trimmed V and J ends, which lost 9 bases and 4 bases, there was a span of 15 bases. This chain's CDR3 is CASKRPEGTEAFF. DNA of the CDR3: TGTGCCAGTAAGAGACCGGAGGGCACTGAAGCTTTCTTT.

A note on this clone: Other DNA sequences in this sample translate to the same CDR3. This chain uses TRBV5-1 with TRBJ2-7; tentative D call: TRBD1 (5 bases). V was cut by 2 bases and J by 2 bases, with 11 bases left in between. Germline CDR1 and CDR2: SGHRS and YFSETQ. The CDR3 consists of 14 residues. CDR3 sequence reads: CASSFGQGTYEQYF. The CDR3 bases are TGCGCCAGCAGCTTCGGTCAGGGCACCTACGAGCAGTACTTC. Using reference TRBV5-1 and TRBJ2-7 for the parts outside the CDR3, the full variable domain is KAGVTQTPRYLIKTRGQQVTLSCSPISGHRSVSWYQQTPGQGLQFLFEYFSETQRNKGNFPGRFSGRQFSNSRSEMNVSTLELGDSALYLCASSFGQGTYEQYFGPGTRLTVT.

The chain employs TRBV5-4 and TRBJ2-7, with TRBD2 matching 8 bases. Trimming took 0 bases from V and 2 from J; bases not matched to a gene: 4. Germline V gives CDR1 SGHNT, CDR2 YYREEE (reference sequence). The CDR3 runs 15 residues. The CDR3 DNA reads as TGTGCCAGCAGCTTGGCGGGGGGGCGGGCCTACGAGCAGTACTTC. Translated: CASSLAGGRAYEQYF. The variable domain in full, with the rest retrieved from reference TRBV5-4 and TRBJ2-7, is ETGVTQSPTHLIKTRGQQVTLRCSSQSGHNTVSWYQQALGQGPQFIFQYYREEENGRGNFPPRFSGLQFPNYSSELNVNALELDDSALYLCASSLAGGRAYEQYFGPGTRLTVT.

The chain employs TRBV6-2 or TRBV6-3 and TRBJ2-7, with 9 nucleotides matching TRBD1. With 2 bases clipped from V and 7 bases from J, the junction kept 15 bases outside the gene matches. CDR1 MNHEY and CDR2 SVGEGT come from the germline V gene. This CDR3 has 17 amino acids. CDR3 sequence reads: CASSYGGRPGQGQEQYF. The CDR3 coding sequence is TGTGCCAGCAGTTACGGTGGTCGTCCGGGACAGGGACAAGAGCAGTACTTC.

This clone appeared once. J is TRBJ1-2 and V is TRBV30; tentatively, D is TRBD1 (6 bases). Germline assignment: CDR1 GTSNPN and CDR2 SVGIG (reference sequence). The CDR3 extends over 11 amino acids. With 6 bases removed from V and 8 bases from J, the gap between germline ends came to 13 bases. In DNA, the CDR3 is TGTGCCTGTTACAGGGTCGACGGCTACACCTTC. Translating gives CACYRVDGYTF.

This clone was found once. The chain employs TRBV28 and TRBJ1-5; D unresolved. The germline V gene has CDR1 MDHEN and CDR2 SYDVKM. This CDR3 spans 13 amino acids. V dropped 7 bases and J dropped 0 bases, with 7 bases sitting between them. This CDR3 is CASTEYSNQPQHF. Written as DNA, the CDR3 is TGTGCCAGCACGGAGTATAGCAATCAGCCCCAGCATTTT.

The chain uses TRBV6-5 and TRBJ2-7, with 9 positions matching TRBD1. This CDR3 spans 16 amino acids. Germline V gene data show CDR1 as MNHEY and CDR2 as SVGAGI. Trimming removed 4 bases from V and 4 bases from J; junction bases left unmatched: 11. CDR3 bases: TGTGCCAGCAGTTTTGGCGGGGGACAGGGACTTTACGAGCAGTACTTC. Its translation: CASSFGGGQGLYEQYF.

This chain connects TRBV7-2 to TRBJ2-7, with D perhaps TRBD1 (6 bases). V lost 1 base to trimming and J lost 2 bases, with 9 bases between them. The CDR3 is 14 amino acids. Germline CDR1 and CDR2: SGHTA and FQGNSA. This chain's CDR3 is CASSLDTGPYEQYF. The CDR3 nucleotides are TGTGCCAGCAGCTTAGATACAGGGCCCTACGAGCAGTACTTC.

The chain links TRBV15 to TRBJ2-4; tentative D call: TRBD1 (6 bases). V lost 8 bases, J lost 3 bases, and 17 bases lay in between. CDR3 length equals 15 residues. CDR1 and CDR2 from the germline V gene are LNHNV and YYDKDF (reference sequence). This CDR3 reads CATAITGISKNIQYF. The CDR3, as DNA: TGTGCCACCGCTATTACAGGGATAAGCAAAAACATTCAGTACTTC. The variable domain in full, completed from reference TRBV15 and TRBJ2-4, reads DAMVIQNPRYQVTQFGKPVTLSCSQTLNHNVMYWYQQKSSQAPKLLFHYYDKDFNNEADTPDNFQSRRPNTSFCFLDIRSPGLGDTAMYLCATAITGISKNIQYFGAGTRLSVL.

The chain has TRBV7-8 and TRBJ1-5; TRBD1 agrees at 9 bases. The V and J ends lost 1 base and 9 bases, in that order; junction bases with no gene match: 13. CDR1 and CDR2 (germline): SGHVS, FQNEAQ. CDR3 length: 17 amino acids. CDR3 amino acids: CASSLGPGQGSVWPQHF. The DNA for the CDR3 is TGTGCCAGCAGCTTAGGGCCGGGACAGGGAAGTGTTTGGCCCCAGCATTTT.

The chain links TRBV19 to TRBJ2-1; the match to TRBD2 covers 11 bases. CDR1 and CDR2 (germline): LNHDA, SQIVND (reference sequence). CDR3 size: 17 residues. V trimming: 6 bases; J trimming: 6 bases; junction bases outside the gene matches: 13. DNA of the CDR3: TGTGCCAGTAGGGATTCCTCACTAGCGGGAGTGGTCAATGAGCAGTTCTTC. Encoded protein: CASRDSSLAGVVNEQFF.

V usage is TRBV18 and J usage is TRBJ2-7; 9 bases map to TRBD1. The germline gives CDR1 KGHSH, CDR2 LQKENI. The CDR3 length is 14 residues. V trimming: 3 bases; J trimming: 9 bases; junction bases outside the gene matches: 9. The CDR3 protein is CASSPDRGPTAQYF. CDR3 DNA sequence: TGTGCCAGCTCACCGGACAGGGGACCTACTGCGCAGTACTTC.

This clone was detected only a few times. The gene calls are TRBV7-9 and TRBJ1-5, with D possibly being TRBD1 (5 bases). Looked up from germline, CDR1 is SEHNR and CDR2 is FQNEAQ (reference sequence). The CDR3 length is 14 residues. Trimming shortened V by 5 bases and J by 10 bases, and 18 bases separated the two germline ends. The CDR3 nucleotides read TGTGCCAGCAGCGTCAGCGGGGGGGGTTCCCCCCAGCATTTT. Translating gives CASSVSGGGSPQHF.

V is TRBV11-2 and J is TRBJ2-1; 9 nucleotides align to TRBD2. Germline CDR1 and CDR2: SGHAT and FQNNGV. CDR3 length: 16 residues. J lost 0 bases, V lost 6 bases, and 6 bases had no gene match. The CDR3 coding sequence is TGTGCCAGCAGAGCGGGGGGCCAAAGCTCCTACAATGAGCAGTTCTTC. Its translation is CASRAGGQSSYNEQFF. Full variable domain (remainder filled in from reference TRBV11-2 and TRBJ2-1): EAGVAQSPRYKIIEKRQSVAFWCNPISGHATLYWYQQILGQGPKLLIQFQNNGVVDDSQLPKDRFSAERLKGVDSTLKIQPAKLEDSAVYLCASRAGGQSSYNEQFFGPGTRLTVL.

The rearrangement links TRBV5-4 to TRBJ1-2, with TRBD1 matching over 8 bases. Unmatched junction bases numbered 8, after V lost 2 bases and J lost 8 bases. The germline gives CDR1 SGHNT, CDR2 YYREEE (reference sequence). This CDR3 comprises 14 residues. The CDR3 region has the DNA TGTGCCAGCAGCTTTATCAACAGGGGGGACGGCTACACCTTC. Translation gives CASSFINRGDGYTF.